What follows is one T cell receptor (beta chain) and its context. Its cognate antigen is unknown. The source of the sample is a study of T cell responses to AZD1222 COVID-19 vaccine. Study-wide results and limits: Seropositive at baseline were only a handful of AZD1222 recipients. White British people made up most donors, females outnumbered males, and clonal diversity was possibly underestimated. The repertoires were collected only after the peak T cell response.

J gave up 9 bases and V 2 bases, and 11 bases lay outside the gene matches. In germline, CDR1 is MNHEY, CDR2 SMNVEV (reference sequence). This CDR3 spans 15 amino acids. Only in-frame clones appear in the TCRdb table, and some are missing; sequencing was by immunoSEQ multiplex PCR. Here the sample spans approximately 110,000 clones, around 89% being singletons. Specimen: peripheral blood, collected on day 0 of AZD1222 vaccination. This chain uses TRBV27 with TRBJ2-3; 7 nucleotides match TRBD2. This receptor was obtained from an adult in good health. The CDR3 here is CASSLRGGGLRTQYF. CDR3 in DNA: TGTGCCAGCAGTTTACGCGGGGGAGGGCTGAGGACGCAGTATTTT.